The 26 T cell receptor beta chains below come from one sample, sequenced in a study of blood T cell repertoires in COVID-19. Using immunoSEQ multiplex PCR, the repertoire was profiled, and TCRdb retains in-frame clones only, with some absent. This sample yields 91,000 or so clones, of which around 84% are seen a single time; 10% to 15% belongs to the top ten. Sequencing was carried out using peripheral blood. The receptor set was obtained from a woman aged 60 to 75 in a cohort sampled during active or convalescent COVID-19.

In this sample, this clone turned up a few times. The rearrangement joins TRBV6-2 or TRBV6-3 to TRBJ2-7, with a tentative D call TRBD1 (6 bases). This CDR3 comprises 18 residues. Germline V CDR1 and CDR2: MNHEY, SVGEGT. Trimming stripped 2 bases from V and 4 bases from J, with 24 bases between. The CDR3 DNA sequence: TGTGCCAGCAGTTACGCTGAAACATATCGGGACACTGGTTACGAGCAGTACTTC. This translates into CASSYAETYRDTGYEQYF.

This chain links TRBV2 with TRBJ2-5, with D possibly being TRBD2 (6 bases). CDR3 length: 12 amino acids. Trimming removed 7 bases from V and 5 bases from J, with 11 bases in between. Germline lookup yields CDR1 SNHLY and CDR2 FYNNEI. For the CDR3, the DNA is TGTGCCAGCATGCCGGGGGTTGAGACCCAGTACTTC. Encoded protein: CASMPGVETQYF.

The chain joins TRBV3-1 (or the pseudogene TRBV3-2) to TRBJ2-1, with unresolved D. CDR1 is LGHDT and CDR2 is YNNKEL in the germline V gene (reference sequence). V lost 4 bases and J 7 bases, leaving 8 bases between the germline ends. The CDR3 has 12 amino acids. The CDR3 here is CASSLSYNEQFF. Here the CDR3 DNA reads TGTGCCAGCAGCCTTTCGTATAATGAGCAGTTCTTC.

V and J are TRBV2 and TRBJ2-7; a possible D gene is TRBD1 (5 bases). The CDR3 has 14 residues. Germline V gene sequence: CDR1 SNHLY, CDR2 FYNNEI. The ends were cut back, 4 bases at V and 6 bases at J, with 16 bases in the middle. The CDR3, as DNA: TGTGCCAGCAGTGCTTGGCAGGGTGAAGTCGAGCAGTACTTC. This translates into CASSAWQGEVEQYF.

The V call is TRBV28, the J call TRBJ2-7, with D uncertain. The germline V and J ends were trimmed by 5 bases and 5 bases, with 7 bases remaining between them. This CDR3 comprises 11 residues. The germline gives CDR1 MDHEN, CDR2 SYDVKM. The DNA of the CDR3 is TGTGCCAGCAGTCAGATCAACGAGCAGTACTTC. As protein: CASSQINEQYF.

This chain joins TRBV5-1 and TRBJ1-1; 8 nucleotides line up with TRBD1. The junction had 9 bases not matched to a gene; V was cut back by 0 bases and J by 5 bases. The CDR3 has 16 residues. Germline CDR1 SGHRS, CDR2 YFSETQ. CDR3 sequence reads: CASSLALTGGATEAFF. The CDR3 DNA sequence: TGCGCCAGCAGCTTGGCCTTAACAGGGGGAGCAACTGAAGCTTTCTTT.

The chain joins TRBV7-9 to TRBJ2-3, with 9 bases lining up with TRBD2. After removal of 1 base from V and 4 bases from J, the junction contained 0 bases not matched to a gene. Per the germline V gene, CDR1 is SEHNR and CDR2 is FQNEAQ (reference sequence). The CDR3 covers 14 residues. The CDR3: CASSLGGRADTQYF. In DNA form, the CDR3 reads TGTGCCAGCAGCTTAGGCGGGAGGGCAGATACGCAGTATTTT.

The chain couples TRBV7-2 to TRBJ1-5; perhaps TRBD1 as D (5 bases). The CDR3 is made up of 14 amino acids. V was clipped by 4 bases and J by 6 bases, with 13 bases between them. Looked up from germline, CDR1 is SGHTA and CDR2 is FQGNSA. CDR3 protein: CASSYTGLGQPQHF. The CDR3 coding sequence is TGTGCCAGCAGCTACACAGGTCTTGGTCAGCCCCAGCATTTT.

There are a few counts of this clone. The CDR3 here is CASSHGQSSGNTIYF. CDR3 coding DNA: TGTGCCAGCAGCCACGGACAGAGCTCTGGAAACACCATATATTTT. V gene TRBV5-6 combines with J gene TRBJ1-3; the D gene is possibly TRBD1 (6 bases). The CDR3 spans 15 residues. Looked up from germline, CDR1 is SGHDT and CDR2 is YYEEEE. V was clipped by 4 bases and J by 0 bases, with 11 bases between them.

The chain is built from TRBV5-1 and TRBJ2-1; weak D call: TRBD2 (6 bases). The germline V gene encodes CDR1 SGHRS and CDR2 YFSETQ. V lost 5 bases, J lost 10 bases, and 13 bases lay in between. The CDR3 has 12 residues. CDR3 nucleotide sequence: TGCGCCAGCAGGTCTACTGGGAGGGAGCAGTTCTTC. This translates into CASRSTGREQFF.

The CDR3 loop is CASSPRPTSSSYNEQFF. The CDR3, as DNA: TGTGCCAGCTCACCACGGCCGACTAGCTCTTCCTACAATGAGCAGTTCTTC. The V gene is TRBV18, the J gene TRBJ2-1; the match to TRBD2 covers 7 bases. Germline values: CDR1 KGHSH, CDR2 LQKENI. Trimming removed 1 base from V and 1 base from J; junction bases left unmatched: 7. The CDR3 runs to 17 residues.

This clone was picked up one time. V and J are TRBV19 and TRBJ1-1; a possible D gene is TRBD1 (6 bases). Germline V CDR1 and CDR2: LNHDA, SQIVND (reference sequence). This CDR3 has 15 residues. V was clipped by 5 bases and J by 3 bases, with 16 bases between them. The CDR3 nucleotides are TGTGCCAGTAGTCCCTCCGGGACACTTTACACTGAAGCTTTCTTT. Its protein is CASSPSGTLYTEAFF.

V is TRBV11-3 and J is TRBJ1-1, with a tentative D call TRBD1 (5 bases). Trimming took 5 bases from V and 1 from J, leaving 8 bases between them. This CDR3 has 13 residues. The germline V gene encodes CDR1 SGHNT and CDR2 YENEEA. The CDR3 DNA reads TGTGCCAGCAGCCGCACAGGGAACACTGAAGCTTTCTTT. It translates to CASSRTGNTEAFF. Based on the CDR3 plus reference TRBV11-3 and TRBJ1-1, the full variable domain is EAGVVQSPRYKIIEKKQPVAFWCNPISGHNTLYWYLQNLGQGPELLIRYENEEAVDDSQLPKDRFSAERLKGVDSTLKIQPAELGDSAVYLCASSRTGNTEAFFGQGTRLTVV.

This clone was found a few times. The chain is built from TRBV5-4 and TRBJ2-7; TRBD1 aligns across 8 bases. Germline V gene lookup returns CDR1 SGHNT and CDR2 YYREEE (reference sequence). V was pared by 4 bases and J by 4 bases, with 10 bases of the junction left unmatched. This CDR3 spans 15 amino acids. The CDR3 bases are TGTGCCAGCAGCCGCTCGACAGGGGAAAAGTACGAGCAGTACTTC. Protein sequence: CASSRSTGEKYEQYF.

The J gene is TRBJ2-1, the V gene TRBV28; TRBD2 matches 9 bases. Germline values: CDR1 MDHEN, CDR2 SYDVKM. The CDR3 loop spans 14 amino acids. J lost 7 bases, V lost 3 bases, and 4 bases had no gene match. DNA of the CDR3: TGTGCCAGCAGTTTCGGACTAGCGCTTAATGAGCAGTTCTTC. Its protein product is CASSFGLALNEQFF.

The chain carries TRBV10-3 and TRBJ2-1; 7 nucleotides match TRBD2. V lost 2 bases, J lost 2 bases, and 3 bases stayed unmatched. Germline CDR1 reads ENHRY; CDR2 reads SYGVKD. This CDR3 region has 15 residues. The CDR3 spells CAISESGEPYNEQFF. CDR3 sequence (DNA): TGTGCCATCAGTGAGAGCGGGGAACCCTACAATGAGCAGTTCTTC.

The rearrangement joins TRBV10-1 to TRBJ1-2; a possible D gene is TRBD1 (6 bases). V lost 3 bases and J lost 7, with 15 bases in between. Per germline, CDR1 WNHNN and CDR2 SYGVQD (reference sequence). The CDR3 runs to 14 residues. CDR3 residues: CASSEYRDAGGYTF. The CDR3 nucleotides are TGCGCCAGCAGTGAATACAGGGACGCGGGTGGCTACACCTTC.

Only one count was recorded for this clone. This chain connects TRBV2 to TRBJ2-7, with a tentative D call TRBD1 (6 bases). There are 13 residues in the CDR3. In germline, CDR1 is SNHLY, CDR2 FYNNEI. Between the trimmed V and J ends, which lost 8 bases and 3 bases, there was a span of 14 bases. The CDR3 DNA follows: TGTGCCAGCGGAACGGGACACTTCTACGAGCAGTACTTC. Translating it yields CASGTGHFYEQYF.

The rearrangement joins TRBV29-1 to TRBJ1-2; TRBD1 matches at 8 bases. After removal of 6 bases from V and 8 bases from J, the junction contained 11 bases not matched to a gene. The CDR3 length is 13 residues. The germline V gene has CDR1 SQVTM and CDR2 ANQGSEA. Here the CDR3 reads CSVDRGGRYGYTF. CDR3 coding DNA: TGCAGCGTCGACAGGGGAGGCCGGTACGGCTACACCTTC.

The gene calls are TRBV28 and TRBJ2-2; D ambiguous. Deletions cut 6 bases from V and 0 bases from J, with 11 bases between. Per germline, CDR1 MDHEN and CDR2 SYDVKM. The CDR3 extends over 15 amino acids. The DNA for the CDR3 is TGTGCCAGCAGACGAGGAAGGACGAACACCGGGGAGCTGTTTTTT. Translation gives CASRRGRTNTGELFF.

This chain uses TRBV3-1 (or the pseudogene TRBV3-2) with TRBJ2-5; D gene uncertain. The V end lost 2 bases, the J end lost 2 bases, and 6 bases lay between the germline ends. This CDR3 has 13 residues. Germline-derived CDR1 and CDR2 are LGHDT and YNNKEL (reference sequence). The CDR3 DNA reads as TGTGCCAGCAGCCAAACAGTTCAAGAGACCCAGTACTTC. Its translation: CASSQTVQETQYF.

This clone was picked up a small number of times. The J gene is TRBJ1-5, the V gene TRBV10-3, with D possibly TRBD1 on 5 matching bases. The CDR3 has 14 amino acids. Germline V gene lookup returns CDR1 ENHRY and CDR2 SYGVKD. Trimming cost V 3 bases and J 7 bases, with 13 bases left between them. Here the CDR3 DNA reads TGTGCCATCAGTGATCAGGGTCAGGGACAGCCCCAGCATTTT. Encoded protein: CAISDQGQGQPQHF.

The chain recombines TRBV3-1 (or the pseudogene TRBV3-2) with TRBJ1-4; TRBD1 might be the D (5 bases). Deletions cut 3 bases from V and 5 bases from J, with 10 bases between. Germline-derived CDR1 and CDR2 are LGHDT and YNNKEL (reference sequence). The CDR3 runs 14 residues. CDR3 nucleotide sequence: TGTGCCAGCAGCCAGTCAGGGTCGAATGAAAAACTGTTTTTT. It is translated as CASSQSGSNEKLFF.

This chain connects TRBV11-3 to TRBJ1-3; TRBD1 aligns across 8 bases. Germline V CDR1 and CDR2: SGHNT, YENEEA. This CDR3 is built from 15 residues. The trim removed 2 bases at V and 3 bases at J, leaving 3 bases unmatched. The CDR3 sequence: CASSLQGASGNTIYF. The CDR3 DNA follows: TGTGCCAGCAGCTTACAGGGGGCGAGTGGAAACACCATATATTTT.

This chain connects TRBV20-1 to TRBJ1-4; D possibly corresponds to TRBD1 (6 bases). With 3 bases removed from V and 8 bases from J, the gap between germline ends came to 19 bases. CDR1 and CDR2 (germline): DFQATT, SNEGSKA (reference sequence). The CDR3 runs to 15 residues. Written as DNA, the CDR3 is TGCAGTGCTAGTGGCGCAGGGGCAGAAGGGGAAAAACTGTTTTTT. Amino acids: CSASGAGAEGEKLFF.

The V call is TRBV2, the J call TRBJ1-5; maybe TRBD1 (5 bases). CDR3 length: 17 amino acids. From germline, CDR1 is SNHLY and CDR2 FYNNEI. V lost 0 bases and J lost 0, with 12 bases in between. CDR3: CASSEAWGGISNQPQHF. The CDR3 DNA sequence: TGTGCCAGCAGTGAAGCCTGGGGGGGGATTAGCAATCAGCCCCAGCATTTT.